A single sample is the source of the 14 T cell receptor beta chains below, sequenced in a study of blood T cell repertoires in COVID-19. Assay: immunoSEQ multiplex PCR; the TCRdb copy retains only in-frame clones and omits some. The sample lists approximately 350,000 clones; around 89% were seen once. What was sequenced was peripheral blood. These receptors came from a man in his forties or fifties with acute or convalescent COVID-19.

The chain has TRBV19 and TRBJ1-1; the D is unclear. V lost 8 bases, J lost 1 base, and 14 bases lay in between. This CDR3 spans 14 amino acids. Germline assignment: CDR1 LNHDA and CDR2 SQIVND (reference sequence). CDR3 in DNA: TGTGCCAGTCACCCCGGTTACCCGAACACTGAAGCTTTCTTT. Its protein is CASHPGYPNTEAFF.

As for this clone: Other DNA sequences in the same sample also yield this CDR3. This chain connects TRBV29-1 to TRBJ1-1; a possible D gene is TRBD1 (6 bases). V shed 6 bases and J shed 4 bases, with 12 bases lying between them. The germline V gene encodes CDR1 SQVTM and CDR2 ANQGSEA. CDR3 length: 12 residues. CDR3 in DNA: TGCAGCGTCAATAGGGGGGGCACTGAAGCTTTCTTT. Its protein product is CSVNRGGTEAFF.

This chain links TRBV9 with TRBJ2-5; tentative D call: TRBD2 (6 bases). CDR3 length: 15 residues. From germline, CDR1 is SGDLS and CDR2 YYNGEE. V dropped 0 bases and J dropped 6 bases, with 15 bases sitting between them. The CDR3 DNA reads as TGTGCCAGCAGCGTAGGCGGGACGTTCACTCAGACCCAGTACTTC. Translation gives CASSVGGTFTQTQYF.

The rearrangement joins TRBV7-9 to TRBJ2-7; perhaps TRBD1 as D (6 bases). The V and J ends lost 7 bases and 5 bases respectively, with 15 bases between them. The CDR3 length is 13 residues. Germline CDR1 SEHNR, CDR2 FQNEAQ (reference sequence). The CDR3 here is CASTRNNRDEQYF. The DNA for the CDR3 is TGTGCCAGCACCAGAAATAACAGGGACGAGCAGTACTTC.

This rearrangement joins TRBV9 to TRBJ2-7; 7 bases fit TRBD1. J was trimmed by 4 bases and V by 0 bases; bases with no gene match: 7. Germline-derived CDR1 and CDR2 are SGDLS and YYNGEE. CDR3 length: 15 residues. CDR3 protein: CASSVVTGSMYEQYF. The CDR3 region has the DNA TGTGCCAGCAGCGTAGTGACAGGGTCCATGTACGAGCAGTACTTC.

The V and J genes are TRBV15 and TRBJ2-4; D is perhaps TRBD1 (5 bases). Between the trimmed V and J ends, which lost 0 bases and 0 bases, there was a span of 9 bases. The CDR3 is 16 residues long. Germline-derived CDR1 and CDR2 are LNHNV and YYDKDF (reference sequence). The CDR3 reads CATSRDRGLAKNIQYF. The CDR3, as DNA: TGTGCCACCAGCAGAGATAGGGGATTAGCCAAAAACATTCAGTACTTC.

V is TRBV28 and J is TRBJ1-2, with D maybe TRBD1 (6 bases). Germline CDR1 is MDHEN and CDR2 is SYDVKM. Trimming cost V 3 bases and J 8 bases, with 13 bases left between them. CDR3 length: 13 amino acids. CDR3 DNA: TGTGCCAGCAGTTTCAGGGGCCCCGGAGGCTACACCTTC. Protein sequence: CASSFRGPGGYTF.

The rearrangement joins TRBV28 to TRBJ2-7; the D gene is possibly TRBD1 (6 bases). Germline CDR1 is MDHEN and CDR2 is SYDVKM. The CDR3 runs to 15 residues. V lost 3 bases, J lost 5 bases, and 17 bases lay in between. CDR3 DNA: TGTGCCAGCAGTTTCAGGTCAGGGGAATCACACGAGCAGTACTTC. Protein product: CASSFRSGESHEQYF.

The table lists this clone with a few counts. In nucleotides, the CDR3 is TGTGCCAGCAGTGACTCGACAGGGGACACCGGGGAGCTGTTTTTT. Its translation is CASSDSTGDTGELFF. J is TRBJ2-2 and V is TRBV6-4; 8 nucleotides match TRBD1. The J segment lost 3 bases and the V segment lost 0 bases, leaving 0 bases of the junction unmatched. CDR3 size: 15 residues. Germline V gene data show CDR1 as MRHNA and CDR2 as SNTAGT.

The chain is built from TRBV7-2 and TRBJ2-7, with D unclear. Germline V CDR1 and CDR2: SGHTA, FQGNSA. V lost 4 bases and J lost 0, with 7 bases in between. CDR3 size: 13 residues. Written as DNA, the CDR3 is TGTGCCAGCAGCTCCTCGAGCTCCTACGAGCAGTACTTC. Translated, it gives CASSSSSSYEQYF.

The genes are TRBV29-1 and TRBJ1-1, with D unclear. Trimming left V 3 bases short and J 0 bases short, with 8 bases between. Germline-derived CDR1 and CDR2 are SQVTM and ANQGSEA. CDR3 length: 13 residues. The CDR3 here is CSVERVLNTEAFF. CDR3 coding DNA: TGCAGCGTTGAGAGGGTTCTGAACACTGAAGCTTTCTTT.

This sequence joins TRBV9 and TRBJ2-7; D not resolved. The ends were cut back, 0 bases at V and 3 bases at J, with 7 bases in the middle. CDR3 size: 13 residues. Germline values: CDR1 SGDLS, CDR2 YYNGEE. The CDR3 protein is CASSVATGYEQYF. In DNA, the CDR3 is TGTGCCAGCAGCGTAGCTACGGGCTACGAGCAGTACTTC.

This clone appeared a single time. The chain joins TRBV19 to TRBJ2-5; TRBD1 matches 7 bases. Germline lookup yields CDR1 LNHDA and CDR2 SQIVND (reference sequence). Losses at the gene ends were 5 bases for V and 2 bases for J; bases not matched to a gene: 5. This CDR3 region has 14 residues. The CDR3 reads CASSPGQPQETQYF. The CDR3 nucleotides read TGTGCCAGTAGTCCGGGACAGCCTCAAGAGACCCAGTACTTC.

The chain links TRBV5-1 to TRBJ2-3; 7 bases map to TRBD2. V lost 2 bases to trimming and J lost 6 bases; unmatched junction nucleotides: 6. This CDR3 is built from 14 residues. The germline V gene has CDR1 SGHRS and CDR2 YFSETQ. The CDR3 is CASSFSGLSDTQYF. The CDR3 nucleotides read TGCGCCAGCAGCTTCTCGGGACTATCGGATACGCAGTATTTT.